These 14 T cell receptor beta chains were all obtained from the same sample, sequenced in a study of cytomegalovirus exposure and HLA in healthy donors. 13 Jbeta primers and 60 Vbeta primers were used for the PCR. Sequenced by immunoSEQ multiplex PCR; TCRdb stores in-frame clones only, minus some. The sample lists over 85,000 clones; roughly four fifths were seen once. Source material: PBMCs. The receptors were sampled from a man in his forties in good health and CMV-seronegative.

This clone turned up a few times. V and J are TRBV9 and TRBJ2-6; D uncertain. V was trimmed by 2 bases and J by 0 bases, leaving 12 bases between them. CDR3 length equals 17 residues. CDR1 and CDR2 (germline): SGDLS, YYNGEE. The CDR3 spells CASSVWALHSGANVLTF. CDR3 nucleotides: TGTGCCAGCAGCGTTTGGGCCTTACACTCTGGGGCCAACGTCCTGACTTTC.

This clone has just a few counts. The chain combines TRBV5-1 with TRBJ2-1; the D gene is possibly TRBD2 (7 bases). V was cut by 0 bases and J by 6 bases, with 13 bases left in between. The CDR3 totals 15 residues. Germline-derived CDR1 and CDR2 are SGHRS and YFSETQ. CDR3 amino acids: CASSLGGGDLNEQFF. The CDR3 nucleotides are TGCGCCAGCAGCTTGGGGGGGGGCGATCTCAATGAGCAGTTCTTC.

Comments on this clone: This sample includes further DNA sequences coding for the same CDR3. The chain joins TRBV5-1 to TRBJ2-3; D not resolved. This CDR3 has 14 amino acids. The V end lost 1 base, the J end lost 2 bases, and 8 bases lay between the germline ends. Germline loops: CDR1 SGHRS, CDR2 YFSETQ. DNA of the CDR3: TGCGCCAGCAGCTTGTCGGGTTACACAGATACGCAGTATTTT. As protein: CASSLSGYTDTQYF.

This chain links TRBV5-8 with TRBJ2-5, with TRBD1 identical over 11 bases. The CDR3 has 16 amino acids. Germline CDR1 and CDR2: SGHTS and YDEGEE. After removal of 4 bases from V and 4 bases from J, the junction contained 9 bases not matched to a gene. The chain's CDR3 is CASSLGTGGLRETQYF. CDR3 coding DNA: TGTGCCAGCAGCCTTGGGACAGGGGGTTTGAGAGAGACCCAGTACTTC.

This clone was picked up one time. The CDR3 reads CASSEGEWTVTYNEQFF. Here the CDR3 DNA reads TGTGCCAGCAGTGAAGGGGAATGGACAGTCACGTACAATGAGCAGTTCTTC. This chain joins TRBV6-1 and TRBJ2-1, with D possibly TRBD1 on 6 matching bases. Germline lookup yields CDR1 MNHNS and CDR2 SASEGT. This CDR3 region has 17 residues. Trimming removed 1 base at V and 4 bases at J, with 17 bases between.

V usage is TRBV6-1 and J usage is TRBJ1-1, with 8 bases aligning to TRBD1. J gave up 0 bases and V 2 bases, and 2 bases lay outside the gene matches. CDR1 and CDR2 from the germline V gene are MNHNS and SASEGT. The CDR3 contains 15 residues. The CDR3 sequence is CASSEQGALNTEAFF. The DNA for the CDR3 is TGTGCCAGCAGTGAACAGGGGGCGCTGAACACTGAAGCTTTCTTT.

This clone came up once. The chain is built from TRBV7-9 and TRBJ1-5, with 7 bases lining up with TRBD1. The germline gives CDR1 SEHNR, CDR2 FQNEAQ (reference sequence). The ends lost 5 bases at V and 1 base at J; junction bases unmatched: 5. The CDR3 spans 15 residues. Here the CDR3 reads CASSQTGLSNQPQHF. The CDR3 DNA sequence: TGTGCCAGCAGCCAGACAGGGTTGAGCAATCAGCCCCAGCATTTT.

This rearrangement joins TRBV29-1 to TRBJ2-7; D is possibly TRBD2 (5 bases). V dropped 6 bases and J dropped 2 bases, with 11 bases sitting between them. CDR3 size: 12 residues. From germline, CDR1 is SQVTM and CDR2 ANQGSEA. CDR3 region: CSVAGITYEQYF. CDR3 sequence (DNA): TGCAGCGTCGCCGGGATTACCTACGAGCAGTACTTC.

This chain links TRBV9 with TRBJ1-6; D gene uncertain. The CDR3 length is 13 residues. CDR1 and CDR2 from the germline V gene are SGDLS and YYNGEE. The germline V and J ends were trimmed by 7 bases and 10 bases, with 15 bases remaining between them. CDR3 sequence: CASSRRRESPLHF. DNA of the CDR3: TGTGCCAGCTCCAGACGCCGGGAATCACCCCTCCACTTT.

The chain combines TRBV5-1 with TRBJ2-3, with D tentatively TRBD1 (5 bases). The CDR3 consists of 14 residues. V shed 4 bases and J shed 0 bases, with 9 bases lying between them. Germline loops: CDR1 SGHRS, CDR2 YFSETQ. The CDR3 protein is CASSQGTSTDTQYF. The DNA for the CDR3 is TGCGCCAGCAGCCAGGGTACGAGCACAGATACGCAGTATTTT.

V is TRBV4-1 and J is TRBJ1-5, with D unresolved. V gave up 0 bases and J gave up 7 bases, with 7 bases separating them. The CDR3 is 13 residues long. CDR1 MGHRA and CDR2 YSYEKL come from the germline V gene. CDR3 bases: TGCGCCAGCAGCCAAGAAGCCCTACAGCCCCAGCATTTT. This translates into CASSQEALQPQHF.

The chain combines TRBV2 with TRBJ1-2; 8 bases are shared with TRBD1. Unmatched junction bases numbered 7, after V lost 5 bases and J lost 8 bases. The CDR3 is 13 amino acids. Germline V lookup: CDR1 SNHLY, CDR2 FYNNEI. CDR3 residues: CASSSGQVTGYTF. The CDR3, as DNA: TGTGCCAGCAGTTCGGGACAGGTCACGGGCTACACCTTC.

With respect to this clone: This specimen includes other DNA sequences encoding the same CDR3. This rearrangement joins TRBV5-1 to TRBJ2-7, with a weak D call TRBD2 (5 bases). The V end was cut by 0 bases, the J end by 0 bases, with 7 bases between. CDR3 length equals 14 residues. Per germline, CDR1 SGHRS and CDR2 YFSETQ. For the CDR3, the DNA is TGCGCCAGCAGCTTGGCGGGGAGCTCCTACGAGCAGTACTTC. It yields the protein CASSLAGSSYEQYF.

This clone was recorded a few times. The chain links TRBV7-9 to TRBJ2-2; D call uncertain. CDR1 is SEHNR, CDR2 FQNEAQ, per germline (reference sequence). The germline V and J ends were trimmed by 6 bases and 2 bases, with 13 bases remaining between them. CDR3 length equals 15 residues. The CDR3: CASSSVVPNTGELFF. In nucleotides, the CDR3 is TGTGCCAGCAGTAGTGTCGTCCCCAACACCGGGGAGCTGTTTTTT.